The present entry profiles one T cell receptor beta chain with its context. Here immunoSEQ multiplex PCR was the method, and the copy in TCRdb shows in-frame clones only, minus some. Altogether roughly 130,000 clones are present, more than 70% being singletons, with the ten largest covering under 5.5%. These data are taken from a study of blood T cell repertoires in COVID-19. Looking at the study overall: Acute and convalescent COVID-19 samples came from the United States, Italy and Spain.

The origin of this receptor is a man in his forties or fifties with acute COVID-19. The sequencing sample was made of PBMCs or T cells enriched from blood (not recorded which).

The CDR3, as DNA: TGTGCCAGCAGCCAACGGACAGGCCCCTACGAGCAGTACTTC. It is translated as CASSQRTGPYEQYF. The chain carries TRBV11-2 and TRBJ2-7, with 7 nucleotides matching TRBD1. This CDR3 has 14 residues. The germline V gene encodes CDR1 SGHAT and CDR2 FQNNGV. The ends lost 5 bases at V and 2 bases at J; junction bases unmatched: 6.